These T cell receptor beta chains were read from a single sample in a study of T cell changes during pregnancy in multiple sclerosis. Using immunoSEQ multiplex PCR, the repertoire was profiled, and TCRdb retains in-frame clones only, with some absent. The sample records tens of thousands of clones, roughly nine tenths being singletons. Sequenced material: CD4+ T cells from peripheral blood mononuclear cells, taken before pregnancy. The source is a female donor with multiple sclerosis, enrolled in a pregnancy study. The conserved cysteine and the conserved F or W are not part of the CDR3 here. The order of the fields is V gene, CDR3 protein.

V gene: TRBV19
CDR3 protein: ASSTGTGPQETQY

V gene: TRBV7-9
CDR3 protein: ASSLALGDSRYGYT

V gene: TRBV27
CDR3 protein: ASSSSLGPYEQY

V gene: TRBV28
CDR3 protein: ASSFRGPAEQF

V gene: TRBV10-2
CDR3 protein: ASSDDRRGSSYNEQF

V gene: TRBV19
CDR3 protein: ASSMWGDNEQF

V gene: TRBV2
CDR3 protein: ASSPSLAEARDTQY

V gene: TRBV6-1
CDR3 protein: ASSGGTGSRTGNTIY

V gene: TRBV30
CDR3 protein: AWSVSQTSTDTQY

V gene: TRBV10-3
CDR3 protein: AISEIRTSAYEQY

V gene: TRBV15
CDR3 protein: ATSREVGGVSYGNTEAF

V gene: TRBV14
CDR3 protein: ASSQGIRTGSTDTQY

V gene: TRBV5-1
CDR3 protein: ASSSTGTKETQY

V gene: TRBV5-4
CDR3 protein: ASSLGVNQETQY

V gene: TRBV4-3
CDR3 protein: ASSQEGSGHTYEQY

V gene: TRBV28
CDR3 protein: ASSSPGGNTIY

V gene: TRBV5-6
CDR3 protein: ASSLNGQRAKFTAF

V gene: TRBV7-9
CDR3 protein: ASGAFYEQY

V gene: TRBV28
CDR3 protein: ASSRDRDGYEQY

V gene: TRBV7-7
CDR3 protein: ASSTSGTTKLY

V gene: TRBV29-1
CDR3 protein: SVVGYQNTGELF

V gene: TRBV5-1
CDR3 protein: ASSLDPPGTIY

V gene: TRBV18
CDR3 protein: ASSPTDTNQPQH